This T cell receptor beta chain is drawn from a study of CD8+ T cells in alopecia areata. Study background: Administration of oral tofacitinib to treated patients was at 5 to 10 mg twice daily. Broader study findings: Since there was just one nonresponder, nobody can yet say how baseline CD8+ expansion ties to response.

Noted treatment: oral pan-JAK inhibitor, 5-10 mg twice daily. Alopecia areata patients provided lesional scalp punch biopsies and peripheral blood, both collected for the study. V was pared by 5 bases and J by 5 bases, with 7 bases between. The CDR3 extends over 11 amino acids. Germline V gives CDR1 SGHRS, CDR2 YFSETQ. As the sequencing template, cDNA was produced by extracting RNA and reverse transcribing it. The repertoire was sequenced with immunoSEQ multiplex PCR; TCRdb's copy has only in-frame clones and lacks some. Counted here are roughly 280,000 clones, 60% occurring once; the ten biggest clones make up 0.9% to 0.95%. As to this clone: Its antigen is currently unknown.

The TCR sequence derives from a human donor with alopecia areata. Sequencing used CD4+ T cells sorted from blood, obtained around week 54, from a patient treated with tofacitinib. The V gene is TRBV5-1, the J gene TRBJ1-1; no firm D call. The CDR3 bases are TGCGCCAGCAGAGAAGGAACTGAAGCTTTCTTT. The encoded protein is CASREGTEAFF.